Listed below are T cell receptor beta chains from one sample, sequenced in a study of shared clonotypes between healthy human individuals. Produced via immunoSEQ multiplex PCR; TCRdb's table is partial and in-frame only. The sample holds about 2,100,000 clones; roughly 91% are singletons and the top ten take about 1.8%. Sample: naive CD8+ T cells from PBMCs. These receptors originate from a man between 18 and 29 years old in good health. Some clones in this sample may be carry-over from other donors' samples. The CDR3 runs from the conserved cysteine through the conserved F or W. A D gene is named only where the DNA matches it firmly. Clone size is given for some rows only: seen once, a few or many times, or a class if the clone is expanded.

J	D	V	size	length	DNA	CDR3
TRBJ2-2	.	TRBV6-5	.	13	TGTGCCAGTGGACACGTGAACACCGGGGAGCTGTTTTTT	CASGHVNTGELFF
TRBJ1-1	.	TRBV5-4	.	11	TGTGCCAGCAGCTCCCCGACGGAGGCTTTCTTT	CASSSPTEAFF
TRBJ2-1	.	TRBV2	.	15	TGTGCCAGCAGTGATGACGGCGGGGAGTACAATGAGCAGTTCTTC	CASSDDGGEYNEQFF
TRBJ2-5	TRBD1	TRBV27	.	17	TGTGCCAGCAGTCCGGACAGGGCCGAGCGATGGAGGGAGACCCAGTACTTC	CASSPDRAERWRETQYF
TRBJ2-7	.	TRBV15	.	13	TGTGCCACCAGCAGCTGGGACTCCTACGAGCAGTACTTC	CATSSWDSYEQYF
TRBJ2-7	.	TRBV5-5	.	13	TGTGCCAGCAGGGAAAGCGGGTCCTACGAGCAGTACTTC	CASRESGSYEQYF
TRBJ2-1	.	TRBV7-2	.	13	TGTGCCAGCAGGGGGACGGCCTACAATGAGCAGTTCTTC	CASRGTAYNEQFF
TRBJ1-2	.	TRBV12-5	.	12	TGTGCTAGTGGTTTGGTCGGGACGGAGGACACCTTC	CASGLVGTEDTF
TRBJ2-7	.	TRBV7-9	.	19	TGTGCCAGCAGCTTCTCGCCTACCGTTGGGGAGGATTCTTTCTACGAGCAGTACTTC	CASSFSPTVGEDSFYEQYF
TRBJ2-2	.	TRBV5-6	.	15	TGTGCCAGCAGCTTGTTAGTTTCCGTCCCGCCGGAGCTGTTTTTT	CASSLLVSVPPELFF
TRBJ1-5	.	TRBV6-1	.	15	TGTGCCAGCACCCAAGGGCGACAGATCAATCAGCCCCAGCATTTT	CASTQGRQINQPQHF
TRBJ2-7	TRBD1	TRBV4-1	once	15	TGCGCCAGCAGCCAAGGACAGGGGGCATGGGGTGAGCAGTACTTC	CASSQGQGAWGEQYF
TRBJ2-1	.	TRBV15	.	14	TGTGCCCTGACGACGGGGCAGAGAGGGAATGAGCAGTTCTTC	CALTTGQRGNEQFF
TRBJ2-2	.	TRBV27	.	13	TGTGCCAGCAAGGGACTGAACACCGGGGAGCTGTTTTTT	CASKGLNTGELFF
TRBJ2-7	TRBD1	TRBV7-9	.	18	TGTGCCAGCAGCCCCTTGAACCGGGAGACAGGGGGATACTACGAGCAGTACTTC	CASSPLNRETGGYYEQYF
TRBJ2-3	.	TRBV6-5	.	12	TGTGCCAGCAGTTACCGTGGGGATACGCAGTATTTT	CASSYRGDTQYF
TRBJ2-7	TRBD1	TRBV27	.	14	TGTGCCAGCAGTTTCAGGACAGGGATCTACGAGCAGTACTTC	CASSFRTGIYEQYF
TRBJ1-5	.	TRBV7-8	.	13	TGTGCCAGCAGCCCAATGTCCCATCAGCCCCAGCATTTT	CASSPMSHQPQHF
TRBJ2-1	.	TRBV19	.	12	TGTGCCAGTAGTACATTGGGGGATGAGCAGTTCTTC	CASSTLGDEQFF
TRBJ1-5	.	TRBV27	.	13	TGTGCCAGCAGTTTCTTTAGCAATCAGCCCCAGCATTTT	CASSFFSNQPQHF
TRBJ2-2	.	TRBV2	.	17	TGTGCCAGCAGTGAAGAGTTCGACAGGTCTTCCACCGGGGAGCTGTTTTTT	CASSEEFDRSSTGELFF
TRBJ2-1	.	TRBV14	.	13	TGTGCCAGCAGCCAAGATCTCGGGAATGAGCAGTTCTTC	CASSQDLGNEQFF
TRBJ2-1	.	TRBV23-1	.	13	TGCGCCAGCATTCAGGGTCCAAGGAATCGGCAGTTCTTC	CASIQGPRNRQFF
TRBJ1-2	.	TRBV7-6	.	14	TGTGCCAGCAGCCCGTTTCACGGAGGTGAAGGCTACACCTTC	CASSPFHGGEGYTF
TRBJ2-7	TRBD2	TRBV2	.	18	TGTGCCAGCAGGGGACCGGGAAGCGGGATAGAACTCTCCTACGAGCAGTACTTC	CASRGPGSGIELSYEQYF
TRBJ1-2	.	TRBV5-1	.	12	TGCGCCAGCAGCTGGAACTTAGATGGCTACACCTTC	CASSWNLDGYTF
TRBJ1-2	TRBD1	TRBV7-2	.	14	TGTGCCAGCAGCTTAGGGGACAGCCACTATGGCTACACCTTC	CASSLGDSHYGYTF
TRBJ2-5	TRBD1	TRBV27	once	15	TGTGCCAGCAGTTTTCACAGGGGTTCCCAAGAGACCCAGTACTTC	CASSFHRGSQETQYF
TRBJ2-1	TRBD1	TRBV19	.	15	TGTGCCAGTAGTATAGTCCGGGACAGAAACAATGAGCAGTTCTTC	CASSIVRDRNNEQFF
TRBJ2-7	.	TRBV5-7	.	12	TGTGCCAGCAGCTTACCCCCCTACGAGCAGTACTTC	CASSLPPYEQYF
TRBJ2-7	.	TRBV14	.	15	TGTGCCAGCAGCCAAAGGCCAGGGAGCTCCTACGAGCAGTACTTC	CASSQRPGSSYEQYF
TRBJ1-2	.	TRBV27	.	15	TGTGCCAGCAGTTTATATGGCAACATTAACTATGGCTACACCTTC	CASSLYGNINYGYTF
TRBJ1-5	TRBD1	TRBV6-1	.	15	TGTGCCAGCAGTTCCACAGGGGGCCCCAATCAGCCCCAGCATTTT	CASSSTGGPNQPQHF